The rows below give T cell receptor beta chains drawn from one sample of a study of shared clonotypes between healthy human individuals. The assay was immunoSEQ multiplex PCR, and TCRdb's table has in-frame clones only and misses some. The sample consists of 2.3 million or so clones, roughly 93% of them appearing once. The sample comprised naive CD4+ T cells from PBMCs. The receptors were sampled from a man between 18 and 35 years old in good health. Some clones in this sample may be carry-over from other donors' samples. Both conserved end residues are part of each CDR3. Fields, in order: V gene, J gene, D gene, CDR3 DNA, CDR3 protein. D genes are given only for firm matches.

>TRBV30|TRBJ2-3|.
TGTGCCTGGAGCCAGAACTCCCTTCTCACAGATACGCAGTATTTT
CAWSQNSLLTDTQYF
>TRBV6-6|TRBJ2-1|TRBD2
TGTGCCAGCACCAAACAGGGACTAGCGGGAAACAATGAGCAGTTCTTC
CASTKQGLAGNNEQFF
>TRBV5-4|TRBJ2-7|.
TGTGCCAGCAGCTCACAGGAATTTCTCTACGAGCAGTACTTC
CASSSQEFLYEQYF
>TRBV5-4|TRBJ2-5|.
TGTGCCAGCAGCTTGTCCGCGGAGACCCAGTACTTC
CASSLSAETQYF
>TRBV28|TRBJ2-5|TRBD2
TGTGCCAGCAGTTTGGGGTCTAGCGGCGGCCAAGAGACCCAGTACTTC
CASSLGSSGGQETQYF
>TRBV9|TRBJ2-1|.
TGTGCCAGCAGCGCCTCTCTTGCGGGGAGATCCTACAATGAGCAGTTCTTC
CASSASLAGRSYNEQFF
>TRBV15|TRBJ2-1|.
TGTGCCACCAGCAGACATGCCGGTTCCTACAATGAGCAGTTCTTC
CATSRHAGSYNEQFF
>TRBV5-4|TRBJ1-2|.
TGTGCCAGCAGCCCCGACATCAACTATGGCTACACCTTC
CASSPDINYGYTF
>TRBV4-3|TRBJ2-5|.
TGCGCCAGCAGCCCCCGATGGCAAGAGACCCAGTACTTC
CASSPRWQETQYF
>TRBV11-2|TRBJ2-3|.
TGTGCCAGCAGCTTAAGTCTCGCCCGTCAGTATTTT
CASSLSLARQYF